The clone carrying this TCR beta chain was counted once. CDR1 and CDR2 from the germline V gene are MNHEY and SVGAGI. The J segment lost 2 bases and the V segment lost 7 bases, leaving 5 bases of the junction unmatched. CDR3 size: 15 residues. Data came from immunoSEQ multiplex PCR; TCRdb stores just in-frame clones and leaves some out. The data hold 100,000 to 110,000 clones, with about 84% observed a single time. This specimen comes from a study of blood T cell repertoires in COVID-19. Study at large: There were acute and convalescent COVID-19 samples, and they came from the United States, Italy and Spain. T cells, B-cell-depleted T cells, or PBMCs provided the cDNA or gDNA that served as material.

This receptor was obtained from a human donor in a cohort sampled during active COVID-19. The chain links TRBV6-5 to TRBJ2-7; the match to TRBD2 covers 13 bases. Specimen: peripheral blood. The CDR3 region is CASTHGTSGTYEQYF. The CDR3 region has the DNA TGTGCCAGCACCCACGGGACTAGCGGGACCTACGAGCAGTACTTC.